This paragraph reports one T cell receptor (beta chain). The antigen remains undetermined. Across several immunoSEQ plates, the genomic DNA of each subset was split evenly. Produced via immunoSEQ multiplex PCR; TCRdb's table is partial and in-frame only. This table holds some 580,000 clones, roughly 98% found once. Naive CD8 cells comprised CD45RO-negative, CCR7-positively selected cells, excluding terminally differentiated effector memory CD45RA+ cells. Healthy HIV-negative adults with no recent acute infections or vaccinations were recruited as donors. These data belong to a study of shared clonotypes between healthy human individuals. Study-level points and caveats: At large depth, rarefaction still showed sorted-subset sequencing to be incomplete. Sequencing depth was predicted to influence how clonotypes are shared among donors.

This TCR was sampled from a man under 40 in good health. Sequences were obtained from naive CD8+ T cells sorted from blood.

The CDR3 region is CASSLYRDRGPLETQYF. The CDR3 nucleotides are TGTGCCAGCAGTTTATATCGGGACAGGGGGCCGTTAGAGACCCAGTACTTC. The chain has TRBV28 and TRBJ2-5; 12 bases agree with TRBD1. The CDR3 loop spans 17 amino acids. CDR1 is MDHEN and CDR2 is SYDVKM in the germline V gene. J gave up 4 bases and V 1 base, and 7 bases lay outside the gene matches.